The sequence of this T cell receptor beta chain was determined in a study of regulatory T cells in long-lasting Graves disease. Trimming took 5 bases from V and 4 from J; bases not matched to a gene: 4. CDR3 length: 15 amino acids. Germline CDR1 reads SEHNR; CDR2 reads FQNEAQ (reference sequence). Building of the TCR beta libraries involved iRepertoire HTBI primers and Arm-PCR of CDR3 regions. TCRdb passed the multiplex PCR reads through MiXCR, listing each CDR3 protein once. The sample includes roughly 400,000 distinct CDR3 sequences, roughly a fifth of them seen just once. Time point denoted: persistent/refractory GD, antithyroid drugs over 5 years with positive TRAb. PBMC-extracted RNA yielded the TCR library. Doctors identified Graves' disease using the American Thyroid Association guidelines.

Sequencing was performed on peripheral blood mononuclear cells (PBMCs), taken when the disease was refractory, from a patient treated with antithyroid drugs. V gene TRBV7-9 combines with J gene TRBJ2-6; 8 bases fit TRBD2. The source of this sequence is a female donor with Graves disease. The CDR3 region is CASSREGSGANVLTF. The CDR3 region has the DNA TGTGCCAGCAGCCGGGAGGGGTCCGGGGCCAACGTCCTGACTTTC.